This T cell receptor (beta chain) was identified in a study of ipilimumab plus nivolumab after autologous stem cell transplantation. As for the study in general: A median of 8 nivolumab and 5 or 6 ipilimumab doses were given. Both relapsed and primary refractory DLBCL were included.

Assay: immunoSEQ multiplex PCR; the TCRdb copy retains only in-frame clones and omits some. In the table there are about 15,000 clones, more than 65% of which are singletons. CDR1 MNHEY and CDR2 SMNVEV come from the germline V gene (reference sequence). The V gene lost 5 bases and the J gene lost 0 bases, with 11 bases spanning the gap. The CDR3 sequence is 15 residues long. Ipilimumab, 1 mg/kg, started 14 to 28 days after autologous transplant. Patients received nivolumab 3 mg/kg at weeks 1, 4, 7, 10, then fortnightly to week 26. The source is a male donor with diffuse large B-cell lymphoma. Sequenced here: PBMCs, sampled in a trial of ipilimumab plus nivolumab as post-transplant consolidation. The chain employs TRBV27 and TRBJ1-3; D uncertain. The CDR3: CASSRQGSSGNTIYF. DNA of the CDR3: TGTGCCAGCAGTCGCCAAGGTAGCTCTGGAAACACCATATATTTT.